The present entry profiles one T cell receptor beta chain with its context. Its specificity is unknown. This CDR3 has 11 residues. Sequencing used immunoSEQ multiplex PCR; TCRdb keeps in-frame clones, though not all of them. The table has about 26,000 clones, roughly 83% seen once; the top ten hold about 31%. These data come from a study of a mutant IDH1 vaccine in newly diagnosed glioma. About the research overall: The treated population exhibited a male proportion of roughly 62%, a female proportion of about 38%, and a mean age of roughly 39 years.

Time point given: week 35, safety follow-up. In the vaccine, a single dose held 300 ug of the mutant IDH1 20-mer peptide, along with topical imiquimod. All eight of the vaccinations patients received fell in weeks 1, 3, 5, 7, 11, 15, 19 and 23. This material consisted of PBMCs, taken from a glioma patient whose treatment included an IDH1 peptide vaccine. This sequence joins TRBV21-1 and TRBJ1-1; TRBD1 was called by the table and not checked on the DNA. TRBV21-1 is a listed pseudogene. The sequence came from a man aged 25 to 40 with glioma. This CDR3 reads CASRTGSEAFF. In DNA form, the CDR3 reads TGTGCCAGCAGGACAGGGTCTGAAGCTTTCTTT.